Following are 20 T cell receptor beta chains from one sample sequenced in a study of cytotoxic CD8 clonotypes in ibrutinib-treated CLL. Some clones are missing from TCRdb's copy, which holds only in-frame ones; the method was immunoSEQ multiplex PCR. The table has about 140,000 clones, approximately 90% seen once. The source material was PBMCs, sampled after 12 months of ibrutinib treatment. Receptors were obtained from a human donor with chronic lymphocytic leukemia.

The rearrangement links TRBV28 to TRBJ1-5; D possibly corresponds to TRBD1 (6 bases). This CDR3 is built from 14 residues. The germline V gene encodes CDR1 MDHEN and CDR2 SYDVKM. Trimming removed 3 bases from V and 6 bases from J, with 12 bases in between. The CDR3 loop is CASSFGTGTQPQHF. Written as DNA, the CDR3 is TGTGCCAGCAGTTTTGGAACAGGGACTCAGCCCCAGCATTTT.

Only one count was recorded for this clone. The V gene is TRBV5-1, the J gene TRBJ2-5; D is unclear. Per the germline V gene, CDR1 is SGHRS and CDR2 is YFSETQ. The CDR3 sequence is 14 residues long. V was shortened by 0 bases and J by 1 base, with 7 bases between the two germline ends. The CDR3 sequence is CASSLVAIQETQYF. As DNA, the CDR3 is TGCGCCAGCAGCTTGGTGGCAATCCAAGAGACCCAGTACTTC.

The genes are TRBV28 and TRBJ1-3, with D tentatively TRBD1 (6 bases). The germline gives CDR1 MDHEN, CDR2 SYDVKM. Trimming took off 7 bases at V and 0 bases at J, with 19 bases between the two ends. The CDR3 has 17 residues. CDR3 in DNA: TGTGCCAGCAAACAAACAGGGCGGCTCAGCTCTGGAAACACCATATATTTT. Its translation: CASKQTGRLSSGNTIYF.

The rearrangement links TRBV9 to TRBJ1-5; 7 nucleotides match TRBD1. With V trimmed by 4 bases and J by 2 bases, 3 bases remained unmatched. The length of the CDR3 is 14 residues. CDR1 is SGDLS and CDR2 is YYNGEE in the germline V gene. As DNA, the CDR3 is TGTGCCAGCAGCTCCACAGGGGGCAATCAGCCCCAGCATTTT. Its protein product is CASSSTGGNQPQHF.

V usage is TRBV5-1 and J usage is TRBJ2-1; unclear D gene. Trimming shortened V by 4 bases and J by 8 bases, and 13 bases separated the two germline ends. CDR3 size: 13 residues. Germline V gives CDR1 SGHRS, CDR2 YFSETQ. CDR3 DNA: TGCGCCAGCAGCATCGACTCCGAATATGAGCAGTTCTTC. Translation gives CASSIDSEYEQFF.

The chain carries TRBV5-8 and TRBJ2-7, with D perhaps matching TRBD2 (5 bases). Between the trimmed V and J ends, which lost 0 bases and 2 bases, there was a span of 6 bases. The CDR3 spans 13 residues. The germline CDR1 and CDR2 sequences are SGHTS and YDEGEE. The DNA of the CDR3 is TGTGCCAGCAGCTTGGCGGGAACCTACGAGCAGTACTTC. This translates into CASSLAGTYEQYF.

The V and J genes are TRBV5-8 and TRBJ2-2, with unresolved D. Germline CDR1 and CDR2: SGHTS and YDEGEE. V lost 0 bases and J lost 2, with 8 bases in between. The CDR3 loop spans 15 amino acids. Here the CDR3 reads CASSLVGSNTGELFF. CDR3 nucleotide sequence: TGTGCCAGCAGCTTGGTAGGTAGCAACACCGGGGAGCTGTTTTTT.

This sequence joins TRBV4-3 and TRBJ1-2, with D unclear. Germline V gives CDR1 LGHNA, CDR2 YSLEER. This CDR3 contains 14 residues. V was clipped by 0 bases and J by 6 bases, with 11 bases between them. The CDR3 nucleotides read TGCGCCAGCAGCCAAGATGGCCCTGAGGATGGCTACACCTTC. Amino acid sequence: CASSQDGPEDGYTF.

V usage is TRBV9 and J usage is TRBJ2-1; no reliable D call. This CDR3 is built from 17 residues. Trimming cost V 2 bases and J 0 bases, with 15 bases left between them. The germline CDR1 and CDR2 sequences are SGDLS and YYNGEE. The CDR3 loop reads CASSVSARTSSYNEQFF. The CDR3 DNA is TGTGCCAGCAGCGTCTCGGCTCGGACGAGCTCCTACAATGAGCAGTTCTTC.

This chain joins TRBV28 and TRBJ2-7, with no clear D. Germline V gene data show CDR1 as MDHEN and CDR2 as SYDVKM. The CDR3 is made up of 11 amino acids. The V gene lost 6 bases and the J gene lost 3 bases, with 6 bases spanning the gap. The CDR3 DNA follows: TGTGCCAGCAGGGGCCGCTACGAGCAGTACTTC. Its translation: CASRGRYEQYF.

The J gene is TRBJ2-1, the V gene TRBV5-1, with D perhaps matching TRBD1 or TRBD2 (5 bases each). CDR1 SGHRS and CDR2 YFSETQ come from the germline V gene. V lost 2 bases, J lost 4 bases, and 10 bases lay in between. The CDR3 length is 14 residues. CDR3 bases: TGCGCCAGCAGCTTAAGGGACCGATACAATGAGCAGTTCTTC. Amino acid sequence: CASSLRDRYNEQFF.

The genes are TRBV9 and TRBJ1-3; D unresolved. Germline V lookup: CDR1 SGDLS, CDR2 YYNGEE. The V end lost 4 bases, the J end lost 4 bases, and 21 bases lay between the germline ends. CDR3 length equals 17 residues. CDR3 region: CASSPPPSTKAGNTIYF. The CDR3 coding sequence is TGTGCCAGCAGCCCACCCCCGTCGACGAAAGCAGGAAACACCATATATTTT.

The V call is TRBV4-2, the J call TRBJ2-7; perhaps TRBD1 as D (6 bases). The CDR3 spans 15 residues. Trimming removed 3 bases at V and 2 bases at J, with 14 bases between. Germline V gene sequence: CDR1 LGHNA, CDR2 YNFKEQ. DNA for the CDR3: TGTGCCAGCAGCCAGCAGGGGTTGGAGACCTACGAGCAGTACTTC. Amino acids: CASSQQGLETYEQYF.

V gene TRBV27 combines with J gene TRBJ1-1; D ambiguous. Trimming cost V 5 bases and J 1 base, with 11 bases left between them. In germline, CDR1 is MNHEY, CDR2 SMNVEV (reference sequence). CDR3 size: 14 residues. In DNA, the CDR3 is TGTGCCAGCAGTACGGGGTGGGGGAACACTGAAGCTTTCTTT. Its protein is CASSTGWGNTEAFF.

The genes are TRBV11-3 and TRBJ2-1, with D possibly being TRBD1 or TRBD2 (5 bases each). The CDR3 length is 13 residues. CDR1 SGHNT and CDR2 YENEEA come from the germline V gene. V was shortened by 1 base and J by 12 bases, with 13 bases between the two germline ends. CDR3 sequence reads: CASSLGLTRGQFF. DNA for the CDR3: TGTGCCAGCAGCTTAGGACTGACGAGGGGGCAGTTCTTC. The variable domain in full, completed from reference TRBV11-3 and TRBJ2-1, reads EAGVVQSPRYKIIEKKQPVAFWCNPISGHNTLYWYLQNLGQGPELLIRYENEEAVDDSQLPKDRFSAERLKGVDSTLKIQPAELGDSAVYLCASSLGLTRGQFFGPGTRLTVL.

The J gene is TRBJ1-4, the V gene TRBV6-4; D not resolved. Germline V gene lookup returns CDR1 MRHNA and CDR2 SNTAGT. V lost 0 bases to trimming and J lost 6 bases, with 5 bases between them. The CDR3 covers 13 residues. CDR3 DNA: TGTGCCAGCAGTGACTCGGCAGATGAAAAACTGTTTTTT. This codes for CASSDSADEKLFF.

This clone turned up a few times. The chain couples TRBV18 to TRBJ2-3; possible D gene TRBD2, 6 bases. This CDR3 spans 14 amino acids. The V gene's germline CDR1 is KGHSH and CDR2 LQKENI. Trimming cost V 3 bases and J 6 bases, with 13 bases left between them. CDR3 loop: CASSPREYDDTQYF. The CDR3 DNA sequence: TGTGCCAGCTCACCCCGGGAGTATGACGATACGCAGTATTTT.

The V gene is TRBV19, the J gene TRBJ1-5; 9 bases are shared with TRBD1. The CDR3 covers 16 residues. The trim removed 6 bases at V and 2 bases at J, leaving 8 bases unmatched. Germline V gene lookup returns CDR1 LNHDA and CDR2 SQIVND (reference sequence). The CDR3 DNA is TGTGCCAGTAGCGCACAGGGGGCAGTTGGCAATCAGCCCCAGCATTTT. Translated, it gives CASSAQGAVGNQPQHF.

The chain is built from TRBV27 and TRBJ2-7; unclear D gene. The V and J ends lost 6 bases and 2 bases respectively, with 14 bases between them. This CDR3 comprises 14 residues. CDR1 is MNHEY and CDR2 is SMNVEV in the germline V gene (reference sequence). Written as DNA, the CDR3 is TGTGCCAGCAGAATAGGGAACCCTGCCTACGAGCAGTACTTC. This sequence encodes CASRIGNPAYEQYF.

This chain uses TRBV9 with TRBJ2-5; D not certain. This CDR3 has 15 residues. The V gene lost 3 bases and the J gene lost 2 bases, with 14 bases spanning the gap. Germline-derived CDR1 and CDR2 are SGDLS and YYNGEE. The CDR3 loop reads CASSAQDTPQETQYF. CDR3 DNA: TGTGCCAGCAGCGCCCAAGACACTCCACAAGAGACCCAGTACTTC.